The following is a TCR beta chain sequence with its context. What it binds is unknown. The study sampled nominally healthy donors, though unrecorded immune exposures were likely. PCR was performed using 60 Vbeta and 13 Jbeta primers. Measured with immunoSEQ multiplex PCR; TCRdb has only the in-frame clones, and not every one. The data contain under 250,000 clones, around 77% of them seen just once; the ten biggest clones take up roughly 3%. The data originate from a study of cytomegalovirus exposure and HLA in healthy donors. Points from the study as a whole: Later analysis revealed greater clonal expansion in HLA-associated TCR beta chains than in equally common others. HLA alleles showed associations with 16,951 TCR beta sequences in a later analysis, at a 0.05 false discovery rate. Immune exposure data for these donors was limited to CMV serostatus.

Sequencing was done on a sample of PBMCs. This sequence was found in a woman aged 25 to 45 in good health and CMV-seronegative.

CDR3 sequence: CASSQEGALTGDEQFF. CDR3 bases: TGCGCCAGCAGCCAAGAGGGCGCGTTAACCGGCGATGAGCAGTTCTTC. The chain carries TRBV4-1 and TRBJ2-1; D is unresolved. The CDR3 consists of 16 residues. Germline CDR1 reads MGHRA; CDR2 reads YSYEKL. V lost 0 bases, J lost 8 bases, and 17 bases lay in between.